This TCR beta chain was recorded in a study of cytomegalovirus exposure and HLA in healthy donors (dated by TCRdb to about 2017). For the wider study: An earlier analysis of roughly 500 of the donors reported about 250 Gb of sequence data and around 110 million unique TCR beta sequences from about 179 million T cells. Besides the first cohort of around 670 subjects, a separate validation cohort made up of around 120 different subjects was used. The T cell repertoires of several hundred subjects were profiled by immunosequencing and related to cytomegalovirus serostatus. Among about 400 genotyped donors of the cohort, an average of approximately 220,000 unique TCR beta nucleotide sequences was sequenced per donor, of which roughly 17% were non-productive. Class I and class II HLA loci were covered by the typing at four-digit resolution. The genetic ancestry cluster associated with self-reported Caucasian donors included 81% of the approximately 430 genotyped donors. Alongside the repertoire data, information on donor age, sex, ethnicity and CMV serostatus was compiled. A later genetic analysis took genome-wide SNP genotypes for about 65% of the roughly 670 donors and used that subset as a discovery cohort. The later analysis used no new phenotypic data to find candidate immune exposures, relying instead on TCR beta sequences and their occurrence across donors. Because of strong linkage in the cohort, roughly five DR-DQ haplotypes were treated as single units for association and clustering. Every repertoire in the discovery cohort had been generated on one and the same sequencing platform. An earlier analysis of 500 to 650 of the donors applied high-throughput TCR beta sequencing to assess whether each TCR beta V gene segment acted as functional or pseudogenic. A later analysis re-examined previously published TCR beta repertoires from about 670 donors and added high-resolution HLA genotyping to investigate patterns of TCR occurrence. High-throughput TCR immunosequencing, statistical association of individual TCRs with disease status, and machine learning were combined to predict cytomegalovirus infection status. Typing coverage varied by locus: roughly 620-640 donors for A, B, C, DRB1 and DQB1; some 520 for DQA1; 600 to 610 for DPA1; fewer than 480 for DPB1. The study aimed to test whether cataloging public T cell receptors could reveal signatures of past pathogen exposure. About 300 gigabases of sequencing data and 91 million or so unique TCR sequences made up an early release that covered approximately 650 HLA-typed donors. Study-wide findings and limitations: Because the 87-base-pair reads could not distinguish some IMGT-functional V segments, including TRBV6-2 and TRBV6-3, those segments were excluded. A group of highly shared sequence variants was considered likely to be a technical artifact of the sequencing pipeline. When HLA alleles, especially DR and DQ, strongly co-occurred, TCR associations were difficult to assign to individual alleles. A total of 164 TCR beta chains were listed by the study as associated with cytomegalovirus. Roughly uniform sequencing depth across donors was assumed in presence/absence analyses, although this assumption may not hold. Correlated functional status among segregating V segments might reflect linkage disequilibrium, but an unknown experimental factor could not be ruled out. A few of the identified cytomegalovirus-associated TCR beta chains were confirmed in vitro to be specific for cytomegalovirus antigens. According to a later analysis, TCR association rates differed among HLA loci, with DRB1 alleles showing the most associated TCRs and HLA-C alleles showing the fewest. According to a later analysis, most CMV-associated TCR beta chains appeared to be HLA-restricted, and the HLA associations seemed to be driven largely by CMV exposure. A later analysis reported that several top co-occurrence clusters appeared linked to parvovirus B19, influenza, CMV and Epstein-Barr virus. Broadly in line with IMGT annotations, most TCR beta V segments showed up in productive rearrangements about 87% or about 30% of the time in an earlier analysis of roughly 590 of the donors. For the cohort, immune exposure information was limited to CMV serostatus. The classifier was reported to diagnose cytomegalovirus status with high specificity and sensitivity in both the original and validation cohorts. In this cohort, only TCR beta chains were sequenced, and detectable features were limited by the absence of alpha or paired-chain data. V-gene and J-gene trimming of TCR beta chains was associated with a missense DCLRE1C variant in a later genetic analysis, and the association was replicated in an independent cohort. Compared with the 666-donor mean, donors in an Asian-associated ancestry cluster had fewer N-insertions in productive TCRs, according to a later genetic analysis. A further reported finding was that TCR beta sequences accurately predicted the HLA-A and HLA-B alleles for most subjects in the first cohort. Because counts were too low, approximately 18 rarely observed V segments, including chromosome 9 orphons, were excluded from the earlier analysis of about 500 of the donors. The authors suggested that the approach could potentially be generalized to other disease states and immunological phenotypes. While some public TCRs were present in many individuals, most TCR sequences turned up only very rarely across donors. A later analysis found that HLA-associated TCR beta chains were more clonally expanded and had lower generation probabilities than equally common non-associated chains. Because HLA typing was unavailable for some donors at each locus, only the typed subset was used in association tests. Specific HLA alleles were associated with around 18,000 TCR beta sequences at a false discovery rate of 0.05 in a later analysis.

Library prep was done by the immunoSEQ multiplex PCR assay. For the multiplex PCR, a mixture combining 60 forward primers for TCR Vbeta segments and 13 reverse primers for TCR Jbeta segments was used. Amplification of the CDR3 region of rearranged TCR beta genes was performed with a multiplex PCR assay on genomic DNA. The Illumina HiSeq System was used to sequence the amplified TCR beta libraries as 87-base-pair reads. In the original analysis: A later analysis tallied around 80 million unique TCR beta chains across the 600 to 700 repertoires, and some 12 million of those chains were shared by two or more donors. Raw reads were error-corrected and collapsed into unique sequences with a nearest-neighbor algorithm that merged closely related sequences to remove PCR and sequencing errors. V, D and J gene segments were assigned by aligning CDR3 sequences to IMGT reference sequences. For a sequence to be retained, a match of at least six nucleotides was required to both a V gene segment and a J gene segment. A rearrangement was called productive if the CDR3 had no stop codons and remained in frame with V and J, and every other rearrangement was called non-productive. Following IMGT convention, CDR3 was defined as the stretch from the second conserved V-encoded cysteine up to the conserved J-encoded phenylalanine. In an earlier analysis of approximately 500 of the donors, sequences lacking an unambiguous match to a single V gene segment were excluded. An earlier analysis of a few hundred of the donors called V segments functional above 56.7% productive rearrangements and segregating when the between-donor standard deviation exceeded 5%. A statistical classification framework was built to diagnose cytomegalovirus status from the catalog of TCR beta chain sequences. In a later analysis, V and J genes were assigned by comparing TCR nucleotide sequences against IMGT/GENE-DB human TR gene sequences. In a later analysis, CDR3 sequences and most-parsimonious VDJ recombination scenarios were assigned using the TCRdist pipeline. A later analysis defined each TCR beta chain by its CDR3 amino acid sequence plus V-gene family, and excluded reads lacking a unique V-gene family. A later analysis removed several hundred highly shared, low-generation-probability nucleotide sequences to deal with suspected cross-contamination and a sequencing artifact. A later analysis calculated a clonal expansion index for each public chain from normalized within-repertoire ranks of inferred template counts. In a later analysis, generation probabilities were computed using a VDJ recombination model fitted to out-of-frame rearrangements, and the results were checked against IGoR. In a later analysis, hypergeometric tests were used to score TCR-TCR, TCR-HLA and TCR-CMV co-occurrence, with a repertoire-size bias correction applied to TCR pairs. To estimate false discovery rates, a later analysis permuted the HLA or CMV assignments 20 times. In a later analysis, co-occurring TCRs were grouped with DBSCAN, and TCRdist sequence similarity was added when clustering was performed within HLA-allele-positive subsets. Repertoires with fewer than 30,000 or more than 120,000 public chains were left out of co-occurrence clustering, as were about 5 repertoires with anomalous nucleotide sharing. Not all clones reach the TCRdb copy of this immuneACCESS table, which keeps in-frame sequences only. Checked studies attribute under half of the gap to unresolved V genes and leave the rest unexplained. The D gene and trimming were derived from the DNA, and the V and J assignments and clone size from that table. This sample is represented by 98,000 or so clones; around 80% of them were singletons. The biggest ten clones account for approximately 1.7% of the sample.

According to the germline V gene, CDR1 reads SNHLY and CDR2 reads FYNNEI. Including the terminal cysteine and phenylalanine, the CDR3 comprises 11 residues. Only the CDR3 region is kept as DNA, spanning 33 bases read in frame from base 1. This clone was seen just once. The antigen this receptor binds is unknown. The input lacks base qualities; no much larger clone sits a single base away. In total, 630 or so healthy bone marrow donors made up the cohort. Cohort members were all nominally healthy when sampled, although unrecorded immune exposures were likely present. The donor tested CMV seronegative, placing the donor among the 350 or so seronegative members of the cohort. A peripheral blood sample was collected from each donor, and TCR beta sequencing was performed on peripheral blood mononuclear cells. The Qiagen DNeasy Blood Extraction Kit was used to extract genomic DNA from the blood cell samples.

The sequencing sample was made of PBMCs. The sequence joins TRBV2 to TRBJ2-5; there is no confident call for the D gene. The last part of the DNA fits TRBJ2-7 better; the J call may be wrong. The receptor's source is a woman in her thirties or forties in good health and CMV-seronegative. The DNA reads as follows: TGTGCCAGCAGCCCTACTTACGAGCAGTACTTC. This codes for CASSPTYEQYF.